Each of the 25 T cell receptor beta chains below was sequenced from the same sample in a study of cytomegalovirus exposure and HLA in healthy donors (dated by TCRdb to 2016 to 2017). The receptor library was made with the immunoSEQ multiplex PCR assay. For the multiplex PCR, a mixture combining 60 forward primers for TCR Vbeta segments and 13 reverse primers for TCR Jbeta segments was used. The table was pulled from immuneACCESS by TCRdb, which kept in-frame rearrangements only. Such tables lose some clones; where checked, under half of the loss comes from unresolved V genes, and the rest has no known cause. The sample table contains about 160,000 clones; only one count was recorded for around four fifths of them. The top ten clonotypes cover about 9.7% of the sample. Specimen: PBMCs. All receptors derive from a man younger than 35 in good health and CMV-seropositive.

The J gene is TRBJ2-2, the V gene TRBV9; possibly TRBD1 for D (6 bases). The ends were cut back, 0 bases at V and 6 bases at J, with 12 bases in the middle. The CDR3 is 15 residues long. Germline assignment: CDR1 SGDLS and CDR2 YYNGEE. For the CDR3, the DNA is TGTGCCAGCAGCGTAGCCGGCAGGGGCCCCGGGGAGCTGTTTTTT. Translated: CASSVAGRGPGELFF.

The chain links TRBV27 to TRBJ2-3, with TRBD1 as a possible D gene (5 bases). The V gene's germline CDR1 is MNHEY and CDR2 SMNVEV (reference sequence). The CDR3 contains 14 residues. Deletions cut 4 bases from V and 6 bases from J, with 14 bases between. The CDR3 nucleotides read TGTGCCAGCAGTTCTCCCGCAGGACACGATACGCAGTATTTT. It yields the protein CASSSPAGHDTQYF.

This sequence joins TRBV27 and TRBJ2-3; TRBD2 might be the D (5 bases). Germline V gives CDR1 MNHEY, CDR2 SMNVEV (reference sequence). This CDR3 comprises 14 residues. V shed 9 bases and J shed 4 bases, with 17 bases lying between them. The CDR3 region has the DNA TGTGCCAGTACTACTAGTGGGAGTTCAGATACGCAGTATTTT. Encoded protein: CASTTSGSSDTQYF.

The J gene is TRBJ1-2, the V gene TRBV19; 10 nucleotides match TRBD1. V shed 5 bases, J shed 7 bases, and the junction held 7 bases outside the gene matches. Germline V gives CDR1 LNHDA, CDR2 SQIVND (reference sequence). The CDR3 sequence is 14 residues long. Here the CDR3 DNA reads TGTGCCAGTAGTTTTTGGGACAGGGGTACTGGCTACACCTTC. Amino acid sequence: CASSFWDRGTGYTF.

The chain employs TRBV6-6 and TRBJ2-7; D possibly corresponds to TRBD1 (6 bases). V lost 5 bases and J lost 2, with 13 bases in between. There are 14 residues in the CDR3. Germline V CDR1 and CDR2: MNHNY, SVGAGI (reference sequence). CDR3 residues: CASSLRDKTYEQYF. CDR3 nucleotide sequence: TGTGCCAGCAGTCTTCGGGACAAGACCTACGAGCAGTACTTC.

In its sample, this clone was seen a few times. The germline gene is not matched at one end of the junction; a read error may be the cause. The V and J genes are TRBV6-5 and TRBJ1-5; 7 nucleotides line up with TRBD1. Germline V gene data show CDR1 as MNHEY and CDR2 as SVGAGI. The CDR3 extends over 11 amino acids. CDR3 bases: TGCGCTACAGGGGTTAATCAGCCCCAGCATTTT. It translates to CATGVNQPQHF.

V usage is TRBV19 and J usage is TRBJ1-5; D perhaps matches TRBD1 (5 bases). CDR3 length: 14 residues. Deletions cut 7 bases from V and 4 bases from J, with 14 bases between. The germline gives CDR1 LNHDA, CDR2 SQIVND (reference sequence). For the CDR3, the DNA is TGTGCCAGTAACGGGGGAAGCTATAATCAGCCCCAGCATTTT. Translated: CASNGGSYNQPQHF.

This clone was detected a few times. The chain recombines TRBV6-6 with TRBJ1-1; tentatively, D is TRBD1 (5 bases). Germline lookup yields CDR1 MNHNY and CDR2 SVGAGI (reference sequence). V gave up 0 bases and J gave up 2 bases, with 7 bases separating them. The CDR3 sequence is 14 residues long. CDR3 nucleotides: TGTGCCAGCAGTTACTCGCAGGGTAACACTGAAGCTTTCTTT. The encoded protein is CASSYSQGNTEAFF.

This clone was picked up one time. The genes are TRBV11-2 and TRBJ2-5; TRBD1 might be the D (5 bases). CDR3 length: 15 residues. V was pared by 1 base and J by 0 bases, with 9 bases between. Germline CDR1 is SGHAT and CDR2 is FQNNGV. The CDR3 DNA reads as TGTGCCAGCAGCTTAGTCTCGACAGACCAAGAGACCCAGTACTTC. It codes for CASSLVSTDQETQYF.

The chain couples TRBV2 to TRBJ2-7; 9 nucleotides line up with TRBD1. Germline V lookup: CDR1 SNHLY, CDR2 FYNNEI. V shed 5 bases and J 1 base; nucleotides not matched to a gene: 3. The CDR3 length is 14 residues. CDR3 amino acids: CASSPGTGSYEQYF. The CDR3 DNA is TGTGCCAGCAGTCCCGGGACAGGGTCCTACGAGCAGTACTTC.

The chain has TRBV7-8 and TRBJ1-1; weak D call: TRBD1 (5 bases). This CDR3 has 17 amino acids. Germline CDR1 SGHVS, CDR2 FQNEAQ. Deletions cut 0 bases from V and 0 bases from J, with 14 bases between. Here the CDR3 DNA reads TGTGCCAGCAGCTTAGCTCGGGCAGGGAATATGAACACTGAAGCTTTCTTT. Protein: CASSLARAGNMNTEAFF.

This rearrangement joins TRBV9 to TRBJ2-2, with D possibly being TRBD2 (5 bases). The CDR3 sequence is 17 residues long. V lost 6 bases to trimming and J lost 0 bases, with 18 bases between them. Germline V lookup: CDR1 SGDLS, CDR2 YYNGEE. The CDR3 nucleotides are TGTGCCAGCAACGACCCCACGGGATTCGCGAACACCGGGGAGCTGTTTTTT. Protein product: CASNDPTGFANTGELFF.

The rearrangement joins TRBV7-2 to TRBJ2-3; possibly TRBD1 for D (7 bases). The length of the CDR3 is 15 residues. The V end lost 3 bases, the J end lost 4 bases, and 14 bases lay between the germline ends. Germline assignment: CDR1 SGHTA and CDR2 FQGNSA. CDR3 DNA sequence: TGTGCCAGCAGCTTGAGTGGAGGGGGCTCAGATACGCAGTATTTT. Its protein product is CASSLSGGGSDTQYF.

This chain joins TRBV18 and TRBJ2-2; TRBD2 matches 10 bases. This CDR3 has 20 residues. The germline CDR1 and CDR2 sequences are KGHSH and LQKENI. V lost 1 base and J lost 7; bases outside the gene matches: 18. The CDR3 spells CASSPLGSVVLAGASGELFF. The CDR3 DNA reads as TGTGCCAGCTCACCACTTGGTTCCGTGGTGCTAGCGGGAGCCAGCGGGGAGCTGTTTTTT.

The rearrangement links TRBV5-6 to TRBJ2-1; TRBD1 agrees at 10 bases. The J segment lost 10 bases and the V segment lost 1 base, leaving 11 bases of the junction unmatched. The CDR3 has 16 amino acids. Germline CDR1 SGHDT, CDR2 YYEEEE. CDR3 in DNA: TGTGCCAGCAGCTTGCGCCCCGGGACAGGGGAGTACGAGCAGTTCTTC. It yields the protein CASSLRPGTGEYEQFF. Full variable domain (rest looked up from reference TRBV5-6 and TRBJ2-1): DAGVTQSPTHLIKTRGQQVTLRCSPKSGHDTVSWYQQALGQGPQFIFQYYEEEERQRGNFPDRFSGHQFPNYSSELNVNALLLGDSALYLCASSLRPGTGEYEQFFGPGTRLTVL.

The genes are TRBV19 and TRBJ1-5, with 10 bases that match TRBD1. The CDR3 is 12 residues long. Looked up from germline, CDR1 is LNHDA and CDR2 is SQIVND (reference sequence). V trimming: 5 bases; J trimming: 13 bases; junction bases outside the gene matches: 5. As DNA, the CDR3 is TGTGCCAGTAGTCGGGACAGGGGATCTCAGCATTTT. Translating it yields CASSRDRGSQHF.

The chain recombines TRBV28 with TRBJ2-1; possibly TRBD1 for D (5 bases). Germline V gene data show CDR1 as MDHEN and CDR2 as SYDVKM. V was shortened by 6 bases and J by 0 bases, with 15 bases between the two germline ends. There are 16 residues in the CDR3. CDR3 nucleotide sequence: TGTGCCAGCAGGAACAAAAGACAGAGCTCCTACAATGAGCAGTTCTTC. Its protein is CASRNKRQSSYNEQFF. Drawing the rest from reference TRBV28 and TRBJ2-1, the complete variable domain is DVKVTQSSRYLVKRTGEKVFLECVQDMDHENMFWYRQDPGLGLRLIYFSYDVKMKEKGDIPEGYSVSREKKERFSLILESASTNQTSMYLCASRNKRQSSYNEQFFGPGTRLTVL.

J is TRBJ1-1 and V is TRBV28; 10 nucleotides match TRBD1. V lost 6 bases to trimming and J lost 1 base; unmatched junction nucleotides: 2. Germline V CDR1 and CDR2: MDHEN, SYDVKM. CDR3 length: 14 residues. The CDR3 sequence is CASSRQGANTEAFF. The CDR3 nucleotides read TGTGCCAGCAGCCGACAGGGGGCGAACACTGAAGCTTTCTTT. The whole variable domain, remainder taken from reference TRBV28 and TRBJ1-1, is DVKVTQSSRYLVKRTGEKVFLECVQDMDHENMFWYRQDPGLGLRLIYFSYDVKMKEKGDIPEGYSVSREKKERFSLILESASTNQTSMYLCASSRQGANTEAFFGQGTRLTVV.

In nucleotides, the CDR3 is TGCGCCAGCAGCTTGGCCCTCCGAGGCGTTGAAGAGACCCAGTACTTC. This codes for CASSLALRGVEETQYF. V is TRBV5-1 and J is TRBJ2-5; D is undetermined. V was clipped by 0 bases and J by 3 bases, with 15 bases between them. The CDR3 sequence is 16 residues long. Germline V CDR1 and CDR2: SGHRS, YFSETQ.

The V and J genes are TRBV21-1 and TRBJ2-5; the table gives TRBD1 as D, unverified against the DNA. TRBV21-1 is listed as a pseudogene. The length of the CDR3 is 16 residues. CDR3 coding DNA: TGTGCCAGCAGCAAAGACAGGAACAGGGCCATGGAGACCCAGTACTTC. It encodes CASSKDRNRAMETQYF.

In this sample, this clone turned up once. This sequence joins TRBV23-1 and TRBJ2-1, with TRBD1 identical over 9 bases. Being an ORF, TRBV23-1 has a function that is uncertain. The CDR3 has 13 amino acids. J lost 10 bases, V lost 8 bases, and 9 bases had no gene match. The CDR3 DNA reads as TGCGCCAGCCGCACAGGGGGCGGGTTGGAGCAGTTCTTC. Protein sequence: CASRTGGGLEQFF.

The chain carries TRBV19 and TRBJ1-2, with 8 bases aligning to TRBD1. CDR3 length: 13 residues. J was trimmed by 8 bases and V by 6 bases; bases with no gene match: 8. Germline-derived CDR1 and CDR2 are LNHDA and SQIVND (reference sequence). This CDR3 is CASSFGTGEGYTF. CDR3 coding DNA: TGTGCCAGTAGCTTCGGGACAGGAGAAGGCTACACCTTC.

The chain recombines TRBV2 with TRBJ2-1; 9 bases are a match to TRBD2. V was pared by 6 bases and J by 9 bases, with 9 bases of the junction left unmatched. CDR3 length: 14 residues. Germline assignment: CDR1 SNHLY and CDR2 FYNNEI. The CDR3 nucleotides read TGTGCCAGCAGGTCTAGCGGGAAGGGGAGTGAGCAGTTCTTC. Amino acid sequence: CASRSSGKGSEQFF.

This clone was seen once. The chain's CDR3 is CASSLQDRASSYEQYF. The CDR3 nucleotides read TGTGCCAGCAGTCTACAGGACCGTGCCAGCTCCTACGAGCAGTACTTC. The rearrangement uses TRBV25-1 and TRBJ2-7; possibly TRBD1 for D (5 bases). Trimming pared 5 bases from V and 0 bases from J, leaving 17 bases between. From germline, CDR1 is MGHDK and CDR2 SYGVNS. This CDR3 contains 16 residues.

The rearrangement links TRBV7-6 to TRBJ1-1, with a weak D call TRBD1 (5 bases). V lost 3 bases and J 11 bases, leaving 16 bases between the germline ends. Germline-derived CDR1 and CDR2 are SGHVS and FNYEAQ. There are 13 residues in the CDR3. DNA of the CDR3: TGTGCCAGCAGCTTTGGTTTCCAGGGTGTGGCTTTCTTT. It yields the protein CASSFGFQGVAFF. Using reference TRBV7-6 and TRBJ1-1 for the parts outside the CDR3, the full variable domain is GAGVSQSPRYKVTKRGQDVALRCDPISGHVSLYWYRQALGQGPEFLTYFNYEAQQDKSGLPNDRFSAERPEGSISTLTIQRTEQRDSAMYRCASSFGFQGVAFFGQGTRLTVV.